This TCR beta chain was sequenced during a study of blood T cell repertoires in COVID-19. Study-wide context: Spain, Italy and the United States supplied samples that represented acute and convalescent COVID-19. Sources were T cells, B-cell-depleted T cells, or PBMCs; the material itself was cDNA or gDNA.

Germline CDR1 reads MGHRA; CDR2 reads YSYEKL. The CDR3 has 15 residues. Germline trimming cut 4 bases from V and 7 bases from J; bases unmatched to any gene: 11. Original methodology: Cell counts per sample came from amplifying reference gene primers. Sequencing used immunoSEQ multiplex PCR; TCRdb keeps in-frame clones, though not all of them. Clonal size and the V and J genes are those of that table, whereas D and trimming came from the DNA. The table lists approximately 190,000 clones, under 90% of them singletons. The sequenced material came from peripheral blood. The sequence came from a man between 60 and 75 years old with acute or convalescent COVID-19. The V gene is TRBV4-1, the J gene TRBJ2-7; 9 bases match TRBD2. The CDR3 DNA follows: TGCGCCAGCAGCCTTCGTCTAGCGGGGACCGGGGAGCAGTACTTC. Protein product: CASSLRLAGTGEQYF.